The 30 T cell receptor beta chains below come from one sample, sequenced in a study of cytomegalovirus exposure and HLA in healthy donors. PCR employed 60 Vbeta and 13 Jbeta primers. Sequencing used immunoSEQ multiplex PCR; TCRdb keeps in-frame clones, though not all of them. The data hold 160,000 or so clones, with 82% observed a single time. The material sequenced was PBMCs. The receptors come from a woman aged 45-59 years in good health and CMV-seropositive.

This chain's CDR3 is CASKKEQGNQSNQPQHF. The CDR3, as DNA: TGTGCCAGCAAGAAAGAACAGGGGAACCAGAGCAATCAGCCCCAGCATTTT. This chain links TRBV2 with TRBJ1-5; 7 bases are a match to TRBD1. The CDR3 is made up of 17 amino acids. V shed 7 bases, J shed 1 base, and the junction held 13 bases outside the gene matches. Germline CDR1 is SNHLY and CDR2 is FYNNEI.

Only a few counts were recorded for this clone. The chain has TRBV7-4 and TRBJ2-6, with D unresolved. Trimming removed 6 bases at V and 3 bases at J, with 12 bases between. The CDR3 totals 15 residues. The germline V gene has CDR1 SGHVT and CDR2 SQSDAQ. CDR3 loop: CASSYYRVGANVLTF. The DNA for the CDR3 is TGTGCCAGCAGTTACTACCGGGTTGGGGCCAACGTCCTGACTTTC.

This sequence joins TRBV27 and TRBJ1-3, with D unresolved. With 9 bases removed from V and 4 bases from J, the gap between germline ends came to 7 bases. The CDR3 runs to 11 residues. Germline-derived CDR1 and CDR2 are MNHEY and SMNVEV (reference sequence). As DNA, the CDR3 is TGTGCCAGTTCGACAGGAAACACCATATATTTT. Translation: CASSTGNTIYF.

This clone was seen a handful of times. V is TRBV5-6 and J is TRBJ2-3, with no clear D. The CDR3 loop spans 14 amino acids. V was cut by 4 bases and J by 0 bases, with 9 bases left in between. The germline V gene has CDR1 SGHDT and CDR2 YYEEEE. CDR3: CASSRWASTDTQYF. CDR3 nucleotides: TGTGCCAGCAGCAGGTGGGCTAGCACAGATACGCAGTATTTT.

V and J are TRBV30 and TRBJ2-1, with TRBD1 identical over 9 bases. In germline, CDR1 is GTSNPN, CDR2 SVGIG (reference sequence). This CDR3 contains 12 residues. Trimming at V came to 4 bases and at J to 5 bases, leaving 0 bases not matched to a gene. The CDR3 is CAWNRGHNEQFF. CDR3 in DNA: TGTGCCTGGAACAGGGGGCACAATGAGCAGTTCTTC. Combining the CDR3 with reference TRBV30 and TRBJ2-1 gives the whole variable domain SQTIHQWPATLVQPVGSPLSLECTVEGTSNPNLYWYRQAAGRGLQLLFYSVGIGQISSEVPQNLSASRPQDRQFILSSKKLLLSDSGFYLCAWNRGHNEQFFGPGTRLTVL.

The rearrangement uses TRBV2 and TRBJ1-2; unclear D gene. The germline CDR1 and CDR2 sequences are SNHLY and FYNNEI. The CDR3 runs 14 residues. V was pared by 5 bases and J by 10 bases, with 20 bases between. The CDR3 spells CASSSRGGRTPYTF. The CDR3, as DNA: TGTGCCAGCAGTTCCCGGGGAGGGCGTACCCCCTACACCTTC.

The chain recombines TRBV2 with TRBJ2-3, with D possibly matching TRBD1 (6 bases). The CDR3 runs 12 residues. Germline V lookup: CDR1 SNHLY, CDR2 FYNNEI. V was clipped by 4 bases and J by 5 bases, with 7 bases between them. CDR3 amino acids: CASSVRGDTQYF. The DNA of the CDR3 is TGTGCCAGCAGTGTCAGGGGAGATACGCAGTATTTT.

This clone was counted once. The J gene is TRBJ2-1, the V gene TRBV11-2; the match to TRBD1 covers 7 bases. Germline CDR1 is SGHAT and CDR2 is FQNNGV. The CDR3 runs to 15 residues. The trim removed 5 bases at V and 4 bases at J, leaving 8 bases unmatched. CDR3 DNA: TGTGCCAGCAGCCTCCGGGACAGAGCATACAATGAGCAGTTCTTC. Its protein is CASSLRDRAYNEQFF.

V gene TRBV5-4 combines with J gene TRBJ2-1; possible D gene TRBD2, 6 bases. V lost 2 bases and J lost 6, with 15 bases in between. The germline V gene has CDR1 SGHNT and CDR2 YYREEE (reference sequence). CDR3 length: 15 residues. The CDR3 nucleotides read TGTGCCAGCAGCTTAGGAGGGGCCTTCGGCAATGAGCAGTTCTTC. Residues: CASSLGGAFGNEQFF.

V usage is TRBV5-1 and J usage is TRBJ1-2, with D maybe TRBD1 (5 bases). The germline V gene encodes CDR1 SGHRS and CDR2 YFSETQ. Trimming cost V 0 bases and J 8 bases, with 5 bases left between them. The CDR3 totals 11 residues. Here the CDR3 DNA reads TGCGCCAGCAGCTTGGGACAGGGCTACACCTTC. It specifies CASSLGQGYTF.

The CDR3 nucleotides are TGTGCCAGCAGCTTACAGAGGGGGCGGGGCACAGATACGCAGTATTTT. Protein: CASSLQRGRGTDTQYF. This chain connects TRBV7-2 to TRBJ2-3; 7 bases line up with TRBD1. Germline V gene lookup returns CDR1 SGHTA and CDR2 FQGNSA. This CDR3 region has 16 residues. V lost 2 bases to trimming and J lost 1 base; unmatched junction nucleotides: 6.

The chain's CDR3 is CASKRDRDSGNTIYF. For the CDR3, the DNA is TGTGCCAGTAAACGGGACAGGGACTCTGGAAACACCATATATTTT. The chain carries TRBV19 and TRBJ1-3, with 9 nucleotides matching TRBD1. The J segment lost 0 bases and the V segment lost 7 bases, leaving 4 bases of the junction unmatched. In germline, CDR1 is LNHDA, CDR2 SQIVND (reference sequence). CDR3 size: 15 residues.

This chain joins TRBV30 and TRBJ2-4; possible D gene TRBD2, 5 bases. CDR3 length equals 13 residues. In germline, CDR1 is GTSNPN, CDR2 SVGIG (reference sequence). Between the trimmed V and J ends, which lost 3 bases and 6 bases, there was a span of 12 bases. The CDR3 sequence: CAWRSRTSNIQYF. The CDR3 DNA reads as TGTGCCTGGAGGAGCCGGACTTCAAACATTCAGTACTTC.

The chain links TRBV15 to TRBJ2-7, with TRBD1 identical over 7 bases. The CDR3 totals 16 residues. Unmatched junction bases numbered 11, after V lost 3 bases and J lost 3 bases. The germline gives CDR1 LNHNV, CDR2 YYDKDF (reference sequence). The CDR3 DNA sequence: TGTGCCACCAGCAGCCCCGAGACAGGGCTCTACTACGAGCAGTACTTC. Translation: CATSSPETGLYYEQYF.

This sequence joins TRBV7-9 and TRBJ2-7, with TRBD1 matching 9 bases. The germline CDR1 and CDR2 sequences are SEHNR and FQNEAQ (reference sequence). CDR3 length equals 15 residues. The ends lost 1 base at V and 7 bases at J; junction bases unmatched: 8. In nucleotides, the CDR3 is TGTGCCAGCAGCTTAGAGGACAGGGGTTCGGGGGAGCAGTACTTC. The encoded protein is CASSLEDRGSGEQYF.

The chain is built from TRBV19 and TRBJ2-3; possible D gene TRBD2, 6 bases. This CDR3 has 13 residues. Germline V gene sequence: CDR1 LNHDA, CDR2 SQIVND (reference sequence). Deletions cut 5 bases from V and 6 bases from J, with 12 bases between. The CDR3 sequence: CASSSGLLDTQYF. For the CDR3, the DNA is TGTGCCAGTAGTTCGGGACTGCTCGATACGCAGTATTTT. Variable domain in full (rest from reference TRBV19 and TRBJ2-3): DGGITQSPKYLFRKEGQNVTLSCEQNLNHDAMYWYRQDPGQGLRLIYYSQIVNDFQKGDIAEGYSVSREKKESFPLTVTSAQKNPTAFYLCASSSGLLDTQYFGPGTRLTVL.

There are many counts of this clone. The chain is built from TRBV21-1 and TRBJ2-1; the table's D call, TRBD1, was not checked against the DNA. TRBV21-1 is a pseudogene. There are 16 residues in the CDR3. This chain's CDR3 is CASSKAGTLSYNEQFF. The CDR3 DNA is TGTGCCAGCAGCAAAGCGGGGACACTCTCCTACAATGAGCAGTTCTTC.

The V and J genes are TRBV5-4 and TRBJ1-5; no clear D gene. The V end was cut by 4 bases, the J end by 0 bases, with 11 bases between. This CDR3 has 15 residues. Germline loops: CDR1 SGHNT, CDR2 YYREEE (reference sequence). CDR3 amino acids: CASSQDPDSNQPQHF. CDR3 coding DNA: TGTGCCAGCAGCCAAGATCCAGATAGCAATCAGCCCCAGCATTTT.

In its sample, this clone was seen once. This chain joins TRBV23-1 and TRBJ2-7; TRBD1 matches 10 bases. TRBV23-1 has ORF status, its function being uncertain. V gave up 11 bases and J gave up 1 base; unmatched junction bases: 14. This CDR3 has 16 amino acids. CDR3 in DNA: TGCGCCCAGAGGGAGGACAGGGGGAGGAGGTCCTACGAGCAGTACTTC. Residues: CAQREDRGRRSYEQYF.

CDR3 nucleotide sequence: TGCGCCAGCAGCTTGGGGGGCCGCCAGTACACCGGGGAGCTGTTTTTT. Translating it yields CASSLGGRQYTGELFF. The V and J genes are TRBV5-1 and TRBJ2-2; tentative D call: TRBD1 (5 bases). The CDR3 has 16 amino acids. The germline V gene has CDR1 SGHRS and CDR2 YFSETQ. V dropped 0 bases and J dropped 3 bases, with 12 bases sitting between them.

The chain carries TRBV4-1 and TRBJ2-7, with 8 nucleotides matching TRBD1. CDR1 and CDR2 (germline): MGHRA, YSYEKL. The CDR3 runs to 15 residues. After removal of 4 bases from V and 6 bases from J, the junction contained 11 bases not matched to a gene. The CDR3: CASSPGDRGRGEQYF. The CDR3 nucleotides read TGCGCCAGCAGCCCGGGAGACAGGGGCAGGGGCGAGCAGTACTTC.

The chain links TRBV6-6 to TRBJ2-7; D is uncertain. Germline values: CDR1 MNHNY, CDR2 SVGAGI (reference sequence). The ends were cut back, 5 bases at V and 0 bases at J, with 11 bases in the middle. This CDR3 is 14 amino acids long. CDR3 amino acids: CASSPSRFSYEQYF. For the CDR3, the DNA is TGTGCCAGCAGTCCCTCCCGGTTCTCCTACGAGCAGTACTTC.

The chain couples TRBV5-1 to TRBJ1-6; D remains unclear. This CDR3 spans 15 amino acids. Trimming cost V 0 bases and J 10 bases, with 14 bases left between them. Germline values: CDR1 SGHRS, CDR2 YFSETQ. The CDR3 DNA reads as TGCGCCAGCAGCTTGGATCACAGTTCGGGGTCACCCCTCCACTTT. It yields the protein CASSLDHSSGSPLHF.

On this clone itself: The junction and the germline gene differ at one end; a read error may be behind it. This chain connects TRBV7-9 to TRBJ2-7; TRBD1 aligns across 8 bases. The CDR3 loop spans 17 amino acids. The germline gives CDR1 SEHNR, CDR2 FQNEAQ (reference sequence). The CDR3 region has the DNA TGTTCCAGCAGCTTAGGGTGGGACTGGACAGGGTTCTACGAGCAGTACTTC. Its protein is CSSSLGWDWTGFYEQYF.

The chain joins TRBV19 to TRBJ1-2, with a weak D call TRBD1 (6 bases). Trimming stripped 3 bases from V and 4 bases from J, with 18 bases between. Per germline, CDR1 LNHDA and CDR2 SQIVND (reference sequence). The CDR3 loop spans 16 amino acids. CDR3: CASSMLWDKDVYGYTF. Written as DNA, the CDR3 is TGTGCCAGTAGTATGCTTTGGGACAAGGATGTCTATGGCTACACCTTC.

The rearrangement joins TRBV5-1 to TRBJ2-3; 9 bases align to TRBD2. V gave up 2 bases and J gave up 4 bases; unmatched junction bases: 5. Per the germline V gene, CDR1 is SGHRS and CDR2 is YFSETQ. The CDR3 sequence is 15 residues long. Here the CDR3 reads CASSFGGGAADTQYF. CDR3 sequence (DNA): TGCGCCAGCAGCTTTGGCGGGGGGGCGGCAGATACGCAGTATTTT.

CDR3 sequence reads: CASSLGVGSQETQYF. Written as DNA, the CDR3 is TGTGCCAGCAGCTTAGGTGTTGGCAGCCAAGAGACCCAGTACTTC. V is TRBV11-2 and J is TRBJ2-5; D remains ambiguous. The germline CDR1 and CDR2 sequences are SGHAT and FQNNGV. Trimming shortened V by 1 base and J by 1 base, and 10 bases separated the two germline ends. There are 15 residues in the CDR3.

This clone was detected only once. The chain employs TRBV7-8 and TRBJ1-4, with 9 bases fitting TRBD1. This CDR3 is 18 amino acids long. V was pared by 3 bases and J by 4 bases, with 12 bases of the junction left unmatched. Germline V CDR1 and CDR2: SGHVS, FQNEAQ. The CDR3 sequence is CASSFDHPGTGLNEKLFF. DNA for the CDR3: TGTGCCAGCAGCTTCGATCACCCTGGGACAGGGCTTAATGAAAAACTGTTTTTT. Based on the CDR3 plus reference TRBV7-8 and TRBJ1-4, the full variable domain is GAGVSQSPRYKVAKRGQDVALRCDPISGHVSLFWYQQALGQGPEFLTYFQNEAQLDKSGLPSDRFFAERPEGSVSTLKIQRTQQEDSAVYLCASSFDHPGTGLNEKLFFGSGTQLSVL.

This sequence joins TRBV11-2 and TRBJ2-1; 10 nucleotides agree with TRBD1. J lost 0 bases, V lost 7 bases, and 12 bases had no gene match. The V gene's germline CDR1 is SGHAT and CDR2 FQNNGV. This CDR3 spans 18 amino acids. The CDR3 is CASIGAGQGTHSYNEQFF. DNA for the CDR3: TGTGCCAGCATCGGGGCGGGACAGGGGACCCACTCCTACAATGAGCAGTTCTTC. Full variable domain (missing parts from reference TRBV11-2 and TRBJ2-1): EAGVAQSPRYKIIEKRQSVAFWCNPISGHATLYWYQQILGQGPKLLIQFQNNGVVDDSQLPKDRFSAERLKGVDSTLKIQPAKLEDSAVYLCASIGAGQGTHSYNEQFFGPGTRLTVL.

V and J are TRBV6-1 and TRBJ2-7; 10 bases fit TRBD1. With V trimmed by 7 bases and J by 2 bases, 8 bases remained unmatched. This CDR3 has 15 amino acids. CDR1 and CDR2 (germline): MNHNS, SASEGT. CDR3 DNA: TGTGCCAGCATCGTTGGACAGGGGGTAACCTACGAGCAGTACTTC. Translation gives CASIVGQGVTYEQYF.